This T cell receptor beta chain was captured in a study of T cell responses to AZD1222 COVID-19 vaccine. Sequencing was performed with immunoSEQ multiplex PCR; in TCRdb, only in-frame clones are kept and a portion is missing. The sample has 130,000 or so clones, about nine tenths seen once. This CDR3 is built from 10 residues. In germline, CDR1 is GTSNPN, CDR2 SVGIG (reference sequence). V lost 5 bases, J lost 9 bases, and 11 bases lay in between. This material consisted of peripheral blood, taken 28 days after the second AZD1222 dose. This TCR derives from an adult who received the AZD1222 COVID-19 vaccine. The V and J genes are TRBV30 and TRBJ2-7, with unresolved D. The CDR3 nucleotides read TGTGCCTGGGGCAATGAAGGGCAGTACTTC. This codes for CAWGNEGQYF. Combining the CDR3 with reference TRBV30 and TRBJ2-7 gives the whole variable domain SQTIHQWPATLVQPVGSPLSLECTVEGTSNPNLYWYRQAAGRGLQLLFYSVGIGQISSEVPQNLSASRPQDRQFILSSKKLLLSDSGFYLCAWGNEGQYFGPGTRLTVT.